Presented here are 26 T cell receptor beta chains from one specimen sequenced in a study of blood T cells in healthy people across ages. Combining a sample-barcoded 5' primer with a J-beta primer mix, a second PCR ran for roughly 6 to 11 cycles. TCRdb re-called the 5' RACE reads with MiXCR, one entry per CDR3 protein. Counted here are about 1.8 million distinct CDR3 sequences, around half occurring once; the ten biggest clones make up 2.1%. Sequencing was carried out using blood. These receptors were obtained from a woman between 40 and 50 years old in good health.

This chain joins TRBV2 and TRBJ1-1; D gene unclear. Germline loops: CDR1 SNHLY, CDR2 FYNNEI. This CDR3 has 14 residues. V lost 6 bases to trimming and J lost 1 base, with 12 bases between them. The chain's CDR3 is CASRLAFQNTEAFF. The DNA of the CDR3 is TGTGCCAGCAGGCTGGCATTTCAGAACACTGAAGCTTTCTTT.

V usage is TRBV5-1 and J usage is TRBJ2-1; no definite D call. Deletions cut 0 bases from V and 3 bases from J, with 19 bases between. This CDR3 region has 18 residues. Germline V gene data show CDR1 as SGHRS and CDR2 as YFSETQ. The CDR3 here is CASSLGPLTSTDYNEQFF. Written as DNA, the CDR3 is TGCGCCAGCAGCTTGGGGCCCCTAACATCTACCGACTACAATGAGCAGTTCTTC.

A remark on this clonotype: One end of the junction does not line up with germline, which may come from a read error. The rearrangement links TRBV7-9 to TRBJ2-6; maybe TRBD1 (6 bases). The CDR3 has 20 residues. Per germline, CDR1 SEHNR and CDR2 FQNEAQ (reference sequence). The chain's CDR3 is CASSFMGAGPLGSGGNVLTF. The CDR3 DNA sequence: TGTGCCAGCAGCTTTATGGGGGCAGGGCCACTAGGTTCTGGGGGCAACGTCCTGACTTTC.

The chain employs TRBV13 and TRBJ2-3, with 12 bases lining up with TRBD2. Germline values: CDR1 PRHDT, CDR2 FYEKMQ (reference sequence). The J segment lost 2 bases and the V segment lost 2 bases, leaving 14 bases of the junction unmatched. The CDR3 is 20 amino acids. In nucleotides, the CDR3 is TGTGCCAGCAGCTTATATGCGTGGACTAGCGGGGAGGCGAACACAGATACGCAGTATTTT. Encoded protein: CASSLYAWTSGEANTDTQYF. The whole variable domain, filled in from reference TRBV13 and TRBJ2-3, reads AAGVIQSPRHLIKEKRETATLKCYPIPRHDTVYWYQQGPGQDPQFLISFYEKMQSDKGSIPDRFSAQQFSDYHSELNMSSLELGDSALYFCASSLYAWTSGEANTDTQYFGPGTRLTVL.

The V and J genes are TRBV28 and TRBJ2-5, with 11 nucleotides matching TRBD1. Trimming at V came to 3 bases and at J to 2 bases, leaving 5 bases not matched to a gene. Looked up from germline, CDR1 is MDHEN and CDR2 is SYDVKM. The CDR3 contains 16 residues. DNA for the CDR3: TGTGCCAGCAGTTTGACGGGACAGGGGGTACAAGAGACCCAGTACTTC. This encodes CASSLTGQGVQETQYF.

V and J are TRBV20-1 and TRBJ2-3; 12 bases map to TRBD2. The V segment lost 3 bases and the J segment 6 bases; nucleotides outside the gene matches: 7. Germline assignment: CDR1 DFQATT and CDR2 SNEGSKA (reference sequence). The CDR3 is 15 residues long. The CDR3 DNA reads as TGCAGTGCTAGGTTGCTAGCGGGGGGGCGGGATACGCAGTATTTT. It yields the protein CSARLLAGGRDTQYF.

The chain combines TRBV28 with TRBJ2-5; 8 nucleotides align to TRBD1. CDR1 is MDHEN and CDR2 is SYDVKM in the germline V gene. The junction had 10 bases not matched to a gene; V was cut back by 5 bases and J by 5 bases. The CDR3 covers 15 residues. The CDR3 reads CASSTRTGQLETQYF. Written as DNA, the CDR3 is TGTGCCAGCAGTACCCGGACAGGGCAGTTGGAGACCCAGTACTTC. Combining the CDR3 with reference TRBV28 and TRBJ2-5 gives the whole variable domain DVKVTQSSRYLVKRTGEKVFLECVQDMDHENMFWYRQDPGLGLRLIYFSYDVKMKEKGDIPEGYSVSREKKERFSLILESASTNQTSMYLCASSTRTGQLETQYFGPGTRLLVL.

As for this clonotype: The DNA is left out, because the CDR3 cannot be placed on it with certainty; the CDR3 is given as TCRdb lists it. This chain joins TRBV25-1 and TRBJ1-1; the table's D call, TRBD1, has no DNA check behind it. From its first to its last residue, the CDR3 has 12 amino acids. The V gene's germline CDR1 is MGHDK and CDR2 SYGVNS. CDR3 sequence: CASSEFAGGSFF.

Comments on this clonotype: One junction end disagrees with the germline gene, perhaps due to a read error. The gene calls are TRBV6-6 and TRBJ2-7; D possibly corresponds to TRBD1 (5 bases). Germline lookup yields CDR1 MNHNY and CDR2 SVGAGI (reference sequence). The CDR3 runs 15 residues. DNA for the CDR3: TGTGCCATCAGTGAGGACAACTACGCCTCCTGCGAGCAGTACTTC. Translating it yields CAISEDNYASCEQYF.

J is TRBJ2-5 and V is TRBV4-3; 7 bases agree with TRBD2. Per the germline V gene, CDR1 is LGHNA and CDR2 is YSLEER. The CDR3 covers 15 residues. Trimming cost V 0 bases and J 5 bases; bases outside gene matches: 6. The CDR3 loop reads CASSQEGRGDETQYF. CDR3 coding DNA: TGCGCCAGCAGCCAAGAAGGTCGGGGGGATGAGACCCAGTACTTC.

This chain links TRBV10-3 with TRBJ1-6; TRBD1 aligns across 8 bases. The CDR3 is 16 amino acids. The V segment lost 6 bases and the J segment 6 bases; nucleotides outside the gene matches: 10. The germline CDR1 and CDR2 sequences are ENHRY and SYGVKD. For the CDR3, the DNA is TGTGCCATCAGCCGCTATGACAGGGGCCCTAATTCACCCCTCCACTTT. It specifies CAISRYDRGPNSPLHF.

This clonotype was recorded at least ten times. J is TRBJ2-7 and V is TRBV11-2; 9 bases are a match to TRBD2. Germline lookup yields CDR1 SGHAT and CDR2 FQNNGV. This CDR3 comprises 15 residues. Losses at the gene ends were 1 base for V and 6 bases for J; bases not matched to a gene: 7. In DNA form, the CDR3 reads TGTGCCAGCAGCTTAGGCAGCGGGGGGAGAACCGAGCAGTACTTC. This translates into CASSLGSGGRTEQYF.

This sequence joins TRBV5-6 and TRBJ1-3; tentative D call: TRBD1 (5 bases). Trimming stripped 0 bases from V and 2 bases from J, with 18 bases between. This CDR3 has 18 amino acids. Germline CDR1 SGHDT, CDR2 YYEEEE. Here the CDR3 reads CASSLERIGTWPGNTIYF. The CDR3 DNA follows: TGTGCCAGCAGCTTGGAGAGGATAGGGACCTGGCCTGGAAACACCATATATTTT.

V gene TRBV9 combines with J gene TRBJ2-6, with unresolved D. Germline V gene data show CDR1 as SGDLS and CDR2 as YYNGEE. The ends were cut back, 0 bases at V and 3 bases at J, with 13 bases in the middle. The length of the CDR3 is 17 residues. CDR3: CASSVGVGIGGANVLTF. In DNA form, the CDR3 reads TGTGCCAGCAGCGTAGGTGTGGGAATAGGTGGGGCCAACGTCCTGACTTTC.

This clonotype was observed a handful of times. For the CDR3, the DNA is TGTGCCACCAGCATACAGGGAGATAACTATGGCTACACCTTC. It translates to CATSIQGDNYGYTF. The V gene is TRBV15, the J gene TRBJ1-2, with D perhaps matching TRBD1 (6 bases). The CDR3 spans 14 residues. Germline V CDR1 and CDR2: LNHNV, YYDKDF (reference sequence). V was shortened by 4 bases and J by 1 base, with 10 bases between the two germline ends.

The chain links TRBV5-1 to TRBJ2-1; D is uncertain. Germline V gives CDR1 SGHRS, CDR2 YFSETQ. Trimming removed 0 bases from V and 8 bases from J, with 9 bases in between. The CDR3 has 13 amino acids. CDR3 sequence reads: CASSLGQRHEQFF. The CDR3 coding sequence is TGCGCCAGCAGCTTGGGCCAGAGACATGAGCAGTTCTTC.

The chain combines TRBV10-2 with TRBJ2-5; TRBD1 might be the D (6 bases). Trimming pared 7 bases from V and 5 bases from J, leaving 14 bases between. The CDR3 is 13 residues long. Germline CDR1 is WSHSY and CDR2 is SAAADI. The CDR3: CASTTGLEETQYF. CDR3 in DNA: TGCGCCAGCACCACAGGGTTGGAGGAGACCCAGTACTTC.

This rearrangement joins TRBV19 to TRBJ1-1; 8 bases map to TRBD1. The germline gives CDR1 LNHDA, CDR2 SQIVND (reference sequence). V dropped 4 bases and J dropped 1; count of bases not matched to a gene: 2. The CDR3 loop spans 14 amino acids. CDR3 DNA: TGTGCCAGTAGTACGGACAGGGAGAACACTGAAGCTTTCTTT. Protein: CASSTDRENTEAFF.

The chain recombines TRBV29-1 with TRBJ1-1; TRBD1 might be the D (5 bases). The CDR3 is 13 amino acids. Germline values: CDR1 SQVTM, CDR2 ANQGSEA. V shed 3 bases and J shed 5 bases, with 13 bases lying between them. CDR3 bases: TGCAGCGTTGACAGGGAGGGATTAACTGAAGCTTTCTTT. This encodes CSVDREGLTEAFF.

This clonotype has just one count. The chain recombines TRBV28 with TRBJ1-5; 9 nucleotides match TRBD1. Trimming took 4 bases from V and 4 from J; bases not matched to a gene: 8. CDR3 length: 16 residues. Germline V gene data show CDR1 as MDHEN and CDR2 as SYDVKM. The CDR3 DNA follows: TGTGCCAGCAGTTCTCTGGACAGGGGACCGAATCAGCCCCAGCATTTT. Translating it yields CASSSLDRGPNQPQHF.

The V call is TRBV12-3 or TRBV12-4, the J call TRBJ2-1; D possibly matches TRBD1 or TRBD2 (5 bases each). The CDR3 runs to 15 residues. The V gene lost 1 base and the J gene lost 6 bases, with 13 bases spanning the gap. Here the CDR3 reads CASSLGGPLFNEQFF. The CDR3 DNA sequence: TGTGCCAGCAGTTTAGGGGGACCACTATTCAATGAGCAGTTCTTC.

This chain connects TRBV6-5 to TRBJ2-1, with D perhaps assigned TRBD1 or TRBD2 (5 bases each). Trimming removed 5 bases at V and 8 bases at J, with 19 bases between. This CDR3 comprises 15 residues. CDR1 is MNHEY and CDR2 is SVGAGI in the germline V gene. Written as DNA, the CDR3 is TGTGCCAGCAGTCGACCGGGACCCCCCAACGATGAGCAGTTCTTC. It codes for CASSRPGPPNDEQFF.

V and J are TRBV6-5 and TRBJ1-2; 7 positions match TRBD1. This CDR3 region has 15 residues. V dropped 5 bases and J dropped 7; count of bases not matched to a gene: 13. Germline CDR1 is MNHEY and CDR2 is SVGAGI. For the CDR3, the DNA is TGTGCCAGCAGTCATATGGGACAGCGAATGGGTGGCTACACCTTC. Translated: CASSHMGQRMGGYTF.

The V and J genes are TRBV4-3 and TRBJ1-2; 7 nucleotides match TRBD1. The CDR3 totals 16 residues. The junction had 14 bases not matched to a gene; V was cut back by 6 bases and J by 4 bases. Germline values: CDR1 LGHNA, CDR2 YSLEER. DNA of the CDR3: TGCGCCAGCAGTTCCTTCTCCGGGACAGCCCCCTATGGCTACACCTTC. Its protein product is CASSSFSGTAPYGYTF.

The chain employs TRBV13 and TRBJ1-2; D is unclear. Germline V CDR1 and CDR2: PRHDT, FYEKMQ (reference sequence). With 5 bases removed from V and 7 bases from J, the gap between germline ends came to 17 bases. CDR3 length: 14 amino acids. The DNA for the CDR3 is TGTGCCAGCAGCCTAGAGTTAAAGAACGGTGGCTACACCTTC. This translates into CASSLELKNGGYTF.

This CDR3 is CAASDNEQFF. The CDR3 nucleotides read TGTGCCGCCAGTGACAATGAGCAGTTCTTC. The rearrangement links TRBV28 to TRBJ2-1; D is unclear. The CDR3 is made up of 10 amino acids. Germline V gives CDR1 MDHEN, CDR2 SYDVKM. Trimming stripped 11 bases from V and 5 bases from J, with 7 bases between.